This TCR beta chain derives from a study of OX40 agonist ivuxolimab in advanced cancers. Study-level information: Given to patients was ivuxolimab, an agonistic anti-OX40 (CD134) antibody. A mean age of 60 years, range 23 to 79, was recorded, and more than 80% were male.

Turning to this clone: What it recognizes is unknown.

Study outcomes and limitations: Individuals who were partial responders at 0.1-3.0 mg/kg had clonal expansion that ranked among the lowest. No antigen was identified for the clonally expanded peripheral T cells.

Data came from immunoSEQ multiplex PCR; TCRdb stores just in-frame clones and leaves some out. This sample has over 70,000 clones, with 86% found just once. Sequencing was performed on CD4+ or CD8+ T cells sorted from blood, taken in a trial of the OX40 agonist ivuxolimab. This receptor was identified in an adult with an advanced solid tumor such as melanoma, head and neck, liver or kidney cancer.

This CDR3 is CASSFQQGPYEQYF. The CDR3 DNA sequence: TGTGCCAGCAGTTTTCAACAGGGACCCTACGAGCAGTACTTC. The chain employs TRBV27 and TRBJ2-7; D is possibly TRBD1 (6 bases). Trimming removed 3 bases at V and 2 bases at J, with 11 bases between. This CDR3 comprises 14 residues. Germline values: CDR1 MNHEY, CDR2 SMNVEV (reference sequence).